This entry features one T cell receptor (beta chain) sequence. Its antigen is not yet known. Base qualities are missing; no much larger clone stands one base away. V drops 2 bases and J drops 3 bases, leaving 13 bases in between. Reading the germline V gene (reference sequence) gives CDR1 LNHDA and CDR2 SQIVND. The CDR3 measures 15 amino acids from cysteine to phenylalanine. The sequence is cut down to CDR3 DNA, 45 bases in frame from base 1. This record belongs to a study of cutaneous CD30+ T cell lymphoproliferative disorder and hepatitis E (dated by TCRdb to 2016 to 2019). The method behind the library was the immunoSEQ multiplex PCR assay. TCRdb retrieved this table from immuneACCESS and kept in-frame rearrangements only. Not all clones are present; in checked studies, unresolved V genes account for under half, and no reason is known for the remainder. In this sample the table shows around 7,000 clones, about 74% of which occur a single time. Together, the top ten hold about 1% of the sample.

This receptor was obtained from a human donor with a cutaneous T cell lymphoproliferative disorder associated with hepatitis E virus. The specimen sequenced was blood. Rearrangement joined TRBV19 to TRBJ1-2; a weak D assignment points to TRBD1 (5 bases agree). The sequenced DNA is TGTGCCAGTAGTATACCCCGGGGGGAAGACTATGGCTACACCTTC. This gives the protein CASSIPRGEDYGYTF.